This T cell receptor beta chain derives from a study of CD8+CD57+ T cells in acquired aplastic anemia. About the study: Sorted CD4+ and CD8+ cell DNA averaged roughly 3.2 ug. Read counts for CD4+ cells (from healthy donors) averaged about 10.8 million.

This clonotype appeared many times. Its antigen is currently unknown. The CDR3 runs to 14 residues. V gave up 4 bases and J gave up 1 base, with 8 bases separating them. Germline assignment: CDR1 LNHDA and CDR2 SQIVND (reference sequence). Genomic DNA was employed as the template in profiling TCR beta VDJ and CDR3. A single record per CDR3 protein comes from TCRdb applying MiXCR to the reads. The data contain 100,000 to 150,000 distinct CDR3 sequences, roughly 50% of them seen just once; the ten biggest clones take up roughly 2.6%. General study points: Sharing between patients and controls was observed for twenty-nine CD8+ CDR3 sequences.

The rearrangement uses TRBV19 and TRBJ1-3; weak D call: TRBD1 (6 bases). Sample: sorted CD4+, CD8+, or CD8+CD57+ T cells (not recorded which) from PBMCs. This clonotype was obtained from a human donor in good health, serving as a control. The CDR3 DNA follows: TGTGCCAGTAGTAGACAGGTTTCTGGAAACACCATATATTTT. Translation: CASSRQVSGNTIYF. Complete variable domain (other parts from reference TRBV19 and TRBJ1-3): DGGITQSPKYLFRKEGQNVTLSCEQNLNHDAMYWYRQDPGQGLRLIYYSQIVNDFQKGDIAEGYSVSREKKESFPLTVTSAQKNPTAFYLCASSRQVSGNTIYFGEGSWLTVV.